This entry lists 12 T cell receptor beta chains sequenced from one sample in a study of CXCR3-negative and CXCR3-positive naive CD8 T cells. Findings and limits, study-wide: Naive cells that were CXCR3-positive had more hydrophobic TRB CDR3s (compared with CXCR3-negative naive cells).

TRB cDNA libraries were made by UMI-labeled 5' RACE. Using the 5' RACE reads, TCRdb records one entry per CDR3 protein without DNA. The sample table includes roughly 110,000 distinct CDR3 sequences. The antigens for these receptors are not known. Sequencing was performed on naive CXCR3+ CD8+ T cells from blood. Subset given: CD45RO-CCR7+CD27+CD95- naive CD8+ T cells expressing CXCR3 (TNR3+). These receptors were obtained from a human donor in good health. Some clones in this sample may be carry-over from other donors' samples.

V and J are TRBV6-2 or TRBV6-3 and TRBJ2-3; the TCRdb call, TRBD2, lacks DNA for checking. The germline V gene has CDR1 MNHEY and CDR2 SVGEGT. There are 17 residues in the CDR3. CDR3 residues: CASSYSALAGEGDTQYF.

The CDR3 loop is CASSLAGVSPEQFF. The chain couples TRBV27 to TRBJ2-1. CDR3 size: 14 residues. CDR1 is MNHEY and CDR2 is SMNVEV in the germline V gene (reference sequence).

The chain couples TRBV7-3 to TRBJ2-1; no DNA is available, so the TRBD2 call from TCRdb remains unchecked. The CDR3 has 17 amino acids. Germline V lookup: CDR1 SGHTA, CDR2 FQGTGA. CDR3: CASSPRPSGSPYNEQFF.

The chain employs TRBV20-1 and TRBJ2-7; TCRdb indicates TRBD1, and absent DNA this call remains unverified. This CDR3 spans 15 amino acids. Germline V lookup: CDR1 DFQATT, CDR2 SNEGSKA (reference sequence). CDR3 region: CSARVALAGPYEQYF.

The chain uses TRBV20-1 and TRBJ2-7; TCRdb returns TRBD1, unconfirmable since there is no DNA. Germline CDR1 DFQATT, CDR2 SNEGSKA (reference sequence). CDR3 length: 13 residues. CDR3 loop: CSAQDGVSYEQYF.

The CDR3 here is CASSLEGTDSETQYF. V and J are TRBV7-7 and TRBJ2-5; the D call from TCRdb, TRBD1, cannot be confirmed without DNA. The CDR3 runs 15 residues. Germline-derived CDR1 and CDR2 are SSHAT and FNYEAQ (reference sequence).

V and J are TRBV7-9 and TRBJ2-1; TCRdb proposes TRBD2, but this gene call is untestable without DNA. Germline V gene lookup returns CDR1 SEHNR and CDR2 FQNEAQ (reference sequence). The CDR3 has 16 amino acids. This CDR3 reads CASSNLAGARLSEQLF.

V and J are TRBV28 and TRBJ1-2; TCRdb's D call, TRBD1, is unchecked because there is no DNA. The CDR3 totals 15 residues. Germline assignment: CDR1 MDHEN and CDR2 SYDVKM. CDR3 loop: CASSSTGGWNYGYTF.

The chain carries TRBV6-5 and TRBJ2-7; TCRdb's assignment of TRBD1 cannot be checked, as there is no DNA. The CDR3 runs to 14 residues. Looked up from germline, CDR1 is MNHEY and CDR2 is SVGAGI. CDR3 sequence reads: CASSPSRESYEQYF.

J is TRBJ2-7 and V is TRBV4-3; TCRdb reports TRBD1, a call that lacks DNA to check it against. CDR3 size: 14 residues. Germline V lookup: CDR1 LGHNA, CDR2 YSLEER. The CDR3 loop is CASSQDRGDHEQYF.

The V call is TRBV15, the J call TRBJ1-2; TCRdb's D gene call, TRBD1, goes unchecked for lack of DNA. The germline CDR1 and CDR2 sequences are LNHNV and YYDKDF (reference sequence). CDR3 length equals 14 residues. The CDR3: CATSRSRDNYGYTF.

The genes are TRBV4-2 and TRBJ1-4. The CDR3 consists of 16 residues. CDR1 LGHNA and CDR2 YNFKEQ come from the germline V gene. CDR3 region: CASSQILREMNEKLFF.